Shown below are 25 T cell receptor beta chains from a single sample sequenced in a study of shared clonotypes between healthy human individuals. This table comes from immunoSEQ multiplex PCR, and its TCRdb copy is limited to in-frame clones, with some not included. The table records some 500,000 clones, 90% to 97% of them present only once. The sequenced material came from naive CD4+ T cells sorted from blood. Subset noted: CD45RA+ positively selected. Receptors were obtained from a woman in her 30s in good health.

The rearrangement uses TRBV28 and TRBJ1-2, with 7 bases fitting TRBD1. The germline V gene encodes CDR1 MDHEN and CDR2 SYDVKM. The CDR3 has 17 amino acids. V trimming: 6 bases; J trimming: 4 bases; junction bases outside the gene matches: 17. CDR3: CASRPLGTAARGYGYTF. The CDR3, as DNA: TGTGCCAGCAGGCCACTCGGGACAGCCGCGAGGGGCTATGGCTACACCTTC.

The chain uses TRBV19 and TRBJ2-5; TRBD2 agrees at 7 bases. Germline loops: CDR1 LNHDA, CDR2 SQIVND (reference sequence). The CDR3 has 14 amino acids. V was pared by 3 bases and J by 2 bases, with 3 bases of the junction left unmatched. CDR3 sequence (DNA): TGTGCCAGTAGTATGAGGGAGGGACAAGAGACCCAGTACTTC. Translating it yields CASSMREGQETQYF.

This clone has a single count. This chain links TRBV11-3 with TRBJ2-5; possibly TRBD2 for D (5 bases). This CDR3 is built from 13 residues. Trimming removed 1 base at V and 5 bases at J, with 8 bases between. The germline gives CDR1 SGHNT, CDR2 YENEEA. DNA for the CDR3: TGTGCCAGCAGCTTAGTGGGGAGTGAGACCCAGTACTTC. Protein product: CASSLVGSETQYF.

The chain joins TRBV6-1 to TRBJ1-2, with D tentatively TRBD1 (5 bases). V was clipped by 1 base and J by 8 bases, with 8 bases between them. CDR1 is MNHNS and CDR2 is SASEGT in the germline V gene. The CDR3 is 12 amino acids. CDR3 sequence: CASSEGRGGYTF. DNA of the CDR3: TGTGCCAGCAGTGAAGGGAGGGGCGGCTACACCTTC.

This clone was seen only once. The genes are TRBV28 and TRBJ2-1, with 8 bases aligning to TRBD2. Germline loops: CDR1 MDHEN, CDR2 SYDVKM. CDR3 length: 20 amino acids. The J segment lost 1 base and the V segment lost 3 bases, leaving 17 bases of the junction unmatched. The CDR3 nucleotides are TGTGCCAGCAGTTTCGGAGTCCTAGCGGGTAAGCCTCTTTCCTACAATGAGCAGTTCTTC. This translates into CASSFGVLAGKPLSYNEQFF.

CDR3 DNA: TGTGCCAGCCGTGGGCCGGGATTTACGGCCTACGAGCAGTACTTC. It translates to CASRGPGFTAYEQYF. This sequence joins TRBV28 and TRBJ2-7, with D possibly being TRBD2 (5 bases). Germline V CDR1 and CDR2: MDHEN, SYDVKM. The CDR3 has 15 amino acids. The V and J ends lost 8 bases and 2 bases respectively, with 19 bases between them.

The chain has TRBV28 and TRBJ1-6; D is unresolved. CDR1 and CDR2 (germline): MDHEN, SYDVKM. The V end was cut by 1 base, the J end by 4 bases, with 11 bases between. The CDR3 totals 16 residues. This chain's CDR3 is CASSLSPTEYNSPLHF. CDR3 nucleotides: TGTGCCAGCAGTTTATCCCCGACGGAGTATAATTCACCCCTCCACTTT.

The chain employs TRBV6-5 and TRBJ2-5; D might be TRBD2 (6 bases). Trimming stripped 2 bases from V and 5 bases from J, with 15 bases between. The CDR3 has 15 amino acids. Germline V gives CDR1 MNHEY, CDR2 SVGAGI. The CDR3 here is CASSYDGGWVETQYF. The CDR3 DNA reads TGTGCCAGCAGTTACGATGGAGGGTGGGTGGAGACCCAGTACTTC.

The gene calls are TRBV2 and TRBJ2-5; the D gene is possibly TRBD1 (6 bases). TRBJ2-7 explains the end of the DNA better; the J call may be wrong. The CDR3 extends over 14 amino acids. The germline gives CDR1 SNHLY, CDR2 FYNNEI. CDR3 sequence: CASSVQGQSYEQYF. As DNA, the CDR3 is TGTGCCAGCAGTGTCCAAGGACAGTCCTACGAGCAGTACTTC.

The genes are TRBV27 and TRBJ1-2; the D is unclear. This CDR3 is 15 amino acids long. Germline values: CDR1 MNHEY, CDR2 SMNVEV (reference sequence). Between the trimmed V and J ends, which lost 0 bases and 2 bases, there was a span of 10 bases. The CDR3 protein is CASSLSPTRNYGYTF. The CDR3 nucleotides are TGTGCCAGCAGTTTATCTCCGACAAGAAACTATGGCTACACCTTC.

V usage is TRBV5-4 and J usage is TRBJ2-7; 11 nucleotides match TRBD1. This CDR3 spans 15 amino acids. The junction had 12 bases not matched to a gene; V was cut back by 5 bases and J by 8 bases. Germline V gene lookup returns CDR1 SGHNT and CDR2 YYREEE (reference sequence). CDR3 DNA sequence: TGTGCCAGCAGAGGACAGGGGGCGGAGGGCTGGAAGCAGTACTTC. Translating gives CASRGQGAEGWKQYF.

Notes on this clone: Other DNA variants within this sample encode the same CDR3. The CDR3 here is CASSLGTENQPQHF. CDR3 coding DNA: TGCGCCAGCAGCTTGGGGACAGAAAATCAGCCCCAGCATTTT. The chain has TRBV5-1 and TRBJ1-5; possibly TRBD1 for D (6 bases). V was pared by 0 bases and J by 4 bases, with 8 bases between. This CDR3 comprises 14 residues. Germline loops: CDR1 SGHRS, CDR2 YFSETQ.

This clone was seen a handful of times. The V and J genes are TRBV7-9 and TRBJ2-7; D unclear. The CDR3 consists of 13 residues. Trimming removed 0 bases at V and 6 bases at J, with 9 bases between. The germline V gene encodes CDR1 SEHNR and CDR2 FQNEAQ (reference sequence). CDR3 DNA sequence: TGTGCCAGCAGCTTAGCCAGGATCGGCGAGCAGTACTTC. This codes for CASSLARIGEQYF. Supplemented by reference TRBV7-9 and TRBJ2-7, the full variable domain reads DTGVSQNPRHKITKRGQNVTFRCDPISEHNRLYWYRQTLGQGPEFLTYFQNEAQLEKSRLLSDRFSAERPKGSFSTLEIQRTEQGDSAMYLCASSLARIGEQYFGPGTRLTVT.

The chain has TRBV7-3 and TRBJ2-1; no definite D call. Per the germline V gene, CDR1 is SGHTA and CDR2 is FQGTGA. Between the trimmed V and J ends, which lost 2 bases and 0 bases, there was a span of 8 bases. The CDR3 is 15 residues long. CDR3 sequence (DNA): TGTGCCAGCAGCTTATATACCAGCTCCTACAATGAGCAGTTCTTC. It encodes CASSLYTSSYNEQFF.

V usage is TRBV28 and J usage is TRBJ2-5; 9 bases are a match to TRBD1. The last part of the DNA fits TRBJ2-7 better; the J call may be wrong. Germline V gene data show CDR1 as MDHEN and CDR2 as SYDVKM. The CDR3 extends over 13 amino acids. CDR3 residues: CATTGTGNYEQYF. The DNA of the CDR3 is TGTGCCACCACCGGGACAGGGAACTACGAGCAGTACTTC.

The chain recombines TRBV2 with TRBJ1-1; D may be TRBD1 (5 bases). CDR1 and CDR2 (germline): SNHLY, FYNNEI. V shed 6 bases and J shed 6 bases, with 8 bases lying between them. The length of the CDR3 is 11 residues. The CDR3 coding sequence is TGTGCCAGCAGCTTGACAGCTGAAGCTTTCTTT. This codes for CASSLTAEAFF.

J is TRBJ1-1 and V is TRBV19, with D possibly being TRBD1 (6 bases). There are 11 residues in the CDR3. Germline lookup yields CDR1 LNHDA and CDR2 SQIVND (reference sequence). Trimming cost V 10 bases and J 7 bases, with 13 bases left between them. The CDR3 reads CATEDRYEAFF. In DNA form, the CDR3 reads TGTGCCACGGAAGACAGGTATGAAGCTTTCTTT.

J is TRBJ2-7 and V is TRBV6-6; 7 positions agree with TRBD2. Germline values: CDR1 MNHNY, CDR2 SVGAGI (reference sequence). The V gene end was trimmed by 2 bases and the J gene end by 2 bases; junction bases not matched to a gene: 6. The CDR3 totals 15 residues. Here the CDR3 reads CASSYGRRGTYEQYF. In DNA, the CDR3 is TGTGCCAGCAGTTACGGCCGGCGGGGGACCTACGAGCAGTACTTC.

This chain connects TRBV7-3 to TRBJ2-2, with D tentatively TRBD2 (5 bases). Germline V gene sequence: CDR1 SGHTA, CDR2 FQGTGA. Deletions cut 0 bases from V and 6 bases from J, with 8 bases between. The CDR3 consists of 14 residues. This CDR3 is CASSLTSVPGELFF. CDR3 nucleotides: TGTGCCAGCAGCTTAACTAGCGTTCCCGGGGAGCTGTTTTTT.

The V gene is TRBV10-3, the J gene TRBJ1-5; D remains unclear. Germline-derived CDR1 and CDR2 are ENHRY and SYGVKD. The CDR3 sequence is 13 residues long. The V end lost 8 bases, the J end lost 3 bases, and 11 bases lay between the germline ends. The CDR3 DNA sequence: TGTGCCATCGGTCAGGAGGCCAATCAGCCCCAGCATTTT. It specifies CAIGQEANQPQHF.

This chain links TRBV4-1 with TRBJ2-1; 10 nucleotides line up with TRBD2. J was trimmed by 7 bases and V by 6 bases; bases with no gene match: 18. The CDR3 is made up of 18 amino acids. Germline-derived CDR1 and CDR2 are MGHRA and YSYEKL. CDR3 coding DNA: TGCGCCAGCAGACCTGGGGCCGGGACTAGCGCCAGGCCAAATGAGCAGTTCTTC. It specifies CASRPGAGTSARPNEQFF.

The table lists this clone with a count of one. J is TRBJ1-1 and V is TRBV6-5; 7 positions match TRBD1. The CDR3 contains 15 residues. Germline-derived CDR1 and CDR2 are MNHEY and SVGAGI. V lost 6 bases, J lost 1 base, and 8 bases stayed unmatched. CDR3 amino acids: CASRDKTGKNTEAFF. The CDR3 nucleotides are TGTGCCAGCAGAGATAAGACAGGGAAGAACACTGAAGCTTTCTTT.

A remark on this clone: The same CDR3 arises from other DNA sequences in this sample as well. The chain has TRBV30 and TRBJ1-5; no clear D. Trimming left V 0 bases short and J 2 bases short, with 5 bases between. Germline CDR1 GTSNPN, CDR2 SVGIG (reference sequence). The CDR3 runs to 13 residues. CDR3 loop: CAWSVQGNQPQHF. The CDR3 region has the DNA TGTGCCTGGAGTGTGCAGGGCAATCAGCCCCAGCATTTT.

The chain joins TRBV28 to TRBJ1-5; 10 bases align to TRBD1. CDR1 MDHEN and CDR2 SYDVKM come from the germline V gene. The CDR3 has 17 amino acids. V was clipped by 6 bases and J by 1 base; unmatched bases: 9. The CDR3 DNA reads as TGTGCCAGCAGCCCGGGACAGGGGAAAAGGAGCAATCAGCCCCAGCATTTT. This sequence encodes CASSPGQGKRSNQPQHF.

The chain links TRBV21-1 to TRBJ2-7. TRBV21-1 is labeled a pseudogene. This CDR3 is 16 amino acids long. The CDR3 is CASSKQGTASSYEQYF. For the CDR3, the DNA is TGTGCCAGCAGCAAACAAGGGACGGCCAGCTCCTACGAGCAGTACTTC.